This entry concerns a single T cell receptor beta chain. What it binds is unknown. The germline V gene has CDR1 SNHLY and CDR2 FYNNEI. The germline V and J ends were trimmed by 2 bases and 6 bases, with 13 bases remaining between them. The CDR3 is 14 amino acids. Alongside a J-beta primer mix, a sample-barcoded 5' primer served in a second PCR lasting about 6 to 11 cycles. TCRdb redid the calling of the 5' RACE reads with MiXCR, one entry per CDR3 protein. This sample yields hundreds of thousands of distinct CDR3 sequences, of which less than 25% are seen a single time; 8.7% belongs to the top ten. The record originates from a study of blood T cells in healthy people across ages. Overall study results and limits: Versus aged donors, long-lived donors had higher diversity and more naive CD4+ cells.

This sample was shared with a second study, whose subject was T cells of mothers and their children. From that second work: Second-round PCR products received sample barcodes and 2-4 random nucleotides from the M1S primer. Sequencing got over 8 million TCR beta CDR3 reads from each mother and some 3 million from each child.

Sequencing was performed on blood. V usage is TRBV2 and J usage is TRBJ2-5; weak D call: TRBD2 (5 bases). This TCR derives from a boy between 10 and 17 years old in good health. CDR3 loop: CASSERLAIQTQYF. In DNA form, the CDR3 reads TGTGCCAGCAGTGAAAGGCTAGCTATCCAGACCCAGTACTTC.